Here is one T cell receptor (beta chain) with its context. Its antigen is undetermined. In germline, CDR1 is MNHEY, CDR2 SMNVEV (reference sequence). This CDR3 has 16 amino acids. J lost 7 bases, V lost 5 bases, and 12 bases had no gene match. Nominally healthy donors were sampled, though unrecorded immune exposures were likely. This record comes from a study of cytomegalovirus exposure and HLA in healthy donors. Findings of the study overall: Cytomegalovirus-associated TCR beta chains were listed, numbering approximately 150.

It was with 60 Vbeta and 13 Jbeta primers that the PCR ran. Clones were read by immunoSEQ multiplex PCR, and TCRdb kept only the in-frame ones, dropping some. The table includes 110,000 to 150,000 clones, 75% detected once. This TCR was sampled from a man younger than 40 in good health and CMV-seronegative. Sequenced sample: PBMCs. The J gene is TRBJ2-1, the V gene TRBV27; 9 nucleotides align to TRBD2. The CDR3 region has the DNA TGTGCCAGCAGTACCGGCTTCGCGGGAGGGCAGAATGAGCAGTTCTTC. Its translation is CASSTGFAGGQNEQFF.